These T cell receptor beta chains were read from a single sample in a study of blood T cell repertoires in COVID-19. The data were produced by immunoSEQ multiplex PCR, yet TCRdb's version contains in-frame clones alone and is incomplete. The sample contains about 240,000 clones, 70% to 90% of which appear only once. Specimen: PBMCs or T cells enriched from blood (not recorded which). The receptors were sampled from a woman between 40 and 55 years old with acute COVID-19. Each CDR3 is given with its conserved first and last residue. A D gene is named only where the DNA matches it firmly.

D	V	J	CDR3
TRBD1	TRBV18	TRBJ1-2	CASSTRDRASTYGYTF
TRBD2	TRBV5-5	TRBJ2-3	CASSLPGTRITDTQYF
.	TRBV7-3	TRBJ2-2	CASSLNSPQNTGELFF
TRBD1	TRBV4-2	TRBJ1-1	CASSQRQGSDTEAFF
TRBD2	TRBV28	TRBJ2-7	CASRAGGYEQYF
TRBD1	TRBV5-1	TRBJ1-5	CASSLTGGNQPQHF
TRBD2	TRBV7-6	TRBJ2-7	CASSFLSGRASYEQYF
.	TRBV7-8	TRBJ2-1	CASSLNRVNEQFF
TRBD2	TRBV4-1	TRBJ2-5	CASSQALAGGPGGETQYF
TRBD1	TRBV24-1	TRBJ2-2	CATKGALAGELFF
TRBD2	TRBV5-1	TRBJ2-5	CASSFGLAGDPETQYF
.	TRBV7-9	TRBJ1-6	CASSPYREGNSPLHF
.	TRBV9	TRBJ2-7	CASSVLQAYEQYF
TRBD1	TRBV11-2	TRBJ2-5	CASSLQGAETQYF
TRBD2	TRBV20-1	TRBJ2-1	CSASTGLANNEQFF
TRBD2	TRBV10-3	TRBJ2-1	CAITSGSSYNEQFF
.	TRBV6-5	TRBJ1-2	CASSLLGYGYTF
.	TRBV27	TRBJ2-3	CASSRSFGLEGDTQYF
TRBD1	TRBV5-1	TRBJ1-1	CASSIQGAEAFF
TRBD1	TRBV24-1	TRBJ2-7	CATSEGTGPYEQYF
.	TRBV24-1	TRBJ2-3	CATSERLATSTDTQYF
TRBD2	TRBV5-1	TRBJ2-5	CASRGAGGPPTETQYF
.	TRBV5-1	TRBJ1-1	CASSLGTDTEAFF
TRBD2	TRBV19	TRBJ2-7	CASSKGLAGEGIAYEQYF
.	TRBV12-3/TRBV12-4	TRBJ1-2	CASSPDVRGGYTF
TRBD2	TRBV3-1/TRBV3-2	TRBJ2-1	CASSQDVSGIYNEQFF
.	TRBV7-9	TRBJ1-1	CASSLDVDTEAFF
.	TRBV21-1	TRBJ2-2	CASRAQGVKRFTGELFF
.	TRBV19	TRBJ1-5	CASSPRAGVGLDQPQHF